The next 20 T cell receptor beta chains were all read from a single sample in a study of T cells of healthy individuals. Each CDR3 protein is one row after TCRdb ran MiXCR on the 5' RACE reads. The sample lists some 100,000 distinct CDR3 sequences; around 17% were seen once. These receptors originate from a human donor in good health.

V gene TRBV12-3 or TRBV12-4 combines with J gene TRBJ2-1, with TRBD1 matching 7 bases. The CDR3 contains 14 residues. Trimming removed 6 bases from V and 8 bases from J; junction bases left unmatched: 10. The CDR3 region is CASSVLQGQDEQFF. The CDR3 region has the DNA TGTGCCAGCAGCGTACTACAGGGGCAAGATGAGCAGTTCTTC.

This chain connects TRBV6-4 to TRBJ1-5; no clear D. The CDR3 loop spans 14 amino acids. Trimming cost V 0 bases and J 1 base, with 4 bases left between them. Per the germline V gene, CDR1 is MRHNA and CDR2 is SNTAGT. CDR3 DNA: TGTGCCAGCAGTGACTCTTACAGCAATCAGCCCCAGCATTTT. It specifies CASSDSYSNQPQHF.

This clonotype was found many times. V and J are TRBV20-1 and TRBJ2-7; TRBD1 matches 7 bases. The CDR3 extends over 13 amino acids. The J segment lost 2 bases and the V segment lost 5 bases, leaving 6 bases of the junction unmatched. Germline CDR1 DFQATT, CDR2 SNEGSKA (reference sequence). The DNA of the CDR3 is TGCAGTGCTCTCACAGGGGAAACCTACGAGCAGTACTTC. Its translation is CSALTGETYEQYF.

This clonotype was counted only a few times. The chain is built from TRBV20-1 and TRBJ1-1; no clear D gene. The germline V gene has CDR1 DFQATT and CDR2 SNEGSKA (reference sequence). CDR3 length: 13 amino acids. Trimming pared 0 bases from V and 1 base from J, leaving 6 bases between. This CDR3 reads CSARDPGNTEAFF. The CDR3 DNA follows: TGCAGTGCTAGAGATCCGGGGAACACTGAAGCTTTCTTT.

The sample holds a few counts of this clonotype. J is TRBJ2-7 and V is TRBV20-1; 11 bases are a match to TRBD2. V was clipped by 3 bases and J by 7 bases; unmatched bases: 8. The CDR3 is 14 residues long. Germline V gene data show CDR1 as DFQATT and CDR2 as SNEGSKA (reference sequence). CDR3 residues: CSASFLAGGGEQYF. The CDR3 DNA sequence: TGCAGTGCTAGTTTTCTAGCGGGAGGTGGAGAGCAGTACTTC.

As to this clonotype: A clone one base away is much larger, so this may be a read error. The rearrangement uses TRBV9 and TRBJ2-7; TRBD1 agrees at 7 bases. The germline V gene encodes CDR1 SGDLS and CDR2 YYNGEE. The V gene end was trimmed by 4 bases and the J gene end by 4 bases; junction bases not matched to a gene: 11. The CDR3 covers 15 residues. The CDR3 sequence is CASSTSTEGQYEQYF. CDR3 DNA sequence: TGTGCCAGCAGCACATCAACAGAGGGACAGTACGAGCAGTACTTC.

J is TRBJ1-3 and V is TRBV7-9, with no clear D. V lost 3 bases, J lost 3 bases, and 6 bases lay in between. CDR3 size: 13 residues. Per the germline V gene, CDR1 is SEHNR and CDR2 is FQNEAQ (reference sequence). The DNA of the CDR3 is TGTGCCAGCAGCTTGACCGTTGGAAACACCATATATTTT. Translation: CASSLTVGNTIYF.

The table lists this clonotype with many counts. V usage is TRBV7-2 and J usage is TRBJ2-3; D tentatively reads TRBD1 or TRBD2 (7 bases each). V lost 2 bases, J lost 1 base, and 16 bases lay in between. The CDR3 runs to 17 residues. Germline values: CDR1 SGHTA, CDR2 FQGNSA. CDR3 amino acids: CASSLQGGAGGTDTQYF. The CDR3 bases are TGTGCCAGCAGCTTACAAGGGGGCGCGGGGGGCACAGATACGCAGTATTTT.

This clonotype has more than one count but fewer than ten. The CDR3 sequence is CASRRTSKETQYF. The DNA for the CDR3 is TGTGCCAGCAGAAGGACATCGAAAGAGACCCAGTACTTC. The J gene is TRBJ2-5, the V gene TRBV7-2; D perhaps matches TRBD1 (5 bases). CDR3 length: 13 residues. Trimming left V 6 bases short and J 3 bases short, with 11 bases between. CDR1 is SGHTA, CDR2 FQGNSA, per germline.

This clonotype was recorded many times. In DNA, the CDR3 is TGTGCCAGCAGTTTAAGGGACAGAGGTCCAGAGACCCAGTACTTC. Amino acids: CASSLRDRGPETQYF. The chain employs TRBV28 and TRBJ2-5; 7 positions match TRBD1. Germline CDR1 is MDHEN and CDR2 is SYDVKM. Trimming took 2 bases from V and 4 from J; bases not matched to a gene: 7. The CDR3 is made up of 15 amino acids.

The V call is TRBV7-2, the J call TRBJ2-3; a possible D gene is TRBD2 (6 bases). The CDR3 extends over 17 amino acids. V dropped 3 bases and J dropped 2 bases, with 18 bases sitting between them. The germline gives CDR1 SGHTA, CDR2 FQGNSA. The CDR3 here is CASSFWGTTSPTDTQYF. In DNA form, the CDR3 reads TGTGCCAGCAGCTTTTGGGGAACGACTAGTCCCACAGATACGCAGTATTTT.

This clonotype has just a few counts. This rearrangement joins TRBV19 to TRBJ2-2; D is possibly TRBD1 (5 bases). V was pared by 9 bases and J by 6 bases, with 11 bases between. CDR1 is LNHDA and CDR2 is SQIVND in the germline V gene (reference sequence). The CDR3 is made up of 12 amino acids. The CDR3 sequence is CASVGPAGELFF. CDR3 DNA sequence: TGTGCCAGCGTGGGGCCGGCCGGGGAGCTGTTTTTT.

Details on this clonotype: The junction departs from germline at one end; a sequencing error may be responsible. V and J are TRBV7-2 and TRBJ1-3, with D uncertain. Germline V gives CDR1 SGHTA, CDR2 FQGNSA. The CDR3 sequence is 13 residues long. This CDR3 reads CASSPRAGNTIYF. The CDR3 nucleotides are TGTGCCAGCAGCCCCCGAGCTGGAAACACCATATACTTT. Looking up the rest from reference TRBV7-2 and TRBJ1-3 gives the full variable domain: GAGVSQSPSNKVTEKGKDVELRCDPISGHTALYWYRQSLGQGLEFLIYFQGNSAPDKSGLPSDRFSAERTGGSVSTLTIQRTQQEDSAVYLCASSPRAGNTIYFGEGSWLTVV.

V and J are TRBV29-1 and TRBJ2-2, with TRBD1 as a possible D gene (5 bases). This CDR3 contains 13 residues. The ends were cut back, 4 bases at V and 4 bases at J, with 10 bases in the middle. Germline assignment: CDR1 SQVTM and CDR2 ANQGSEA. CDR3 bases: TGCAGCGTTGTGACAGTTCGCACCGGGGAGCTGTTTTTT. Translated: CSVVTVRTGELFF.

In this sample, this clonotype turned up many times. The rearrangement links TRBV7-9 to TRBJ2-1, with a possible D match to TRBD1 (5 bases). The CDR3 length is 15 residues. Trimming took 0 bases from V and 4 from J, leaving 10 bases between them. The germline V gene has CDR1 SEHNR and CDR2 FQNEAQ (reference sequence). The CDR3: CASSLAGEEYNEQFF. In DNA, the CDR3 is TGTGCCAGCAGCTTAGCAGGGGAAGAATACAATGAGCAGTTCTTC. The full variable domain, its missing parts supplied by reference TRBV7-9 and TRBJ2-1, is DTGVSQNPRHKITKRGQNVTFRCDPISEHNRLYWYRQTLGQGPEFLTYFQNEAQLEKSRLLSDRFSAERPKGSFSTLEIQRTEQGDSAMYLCASSLAGEEYNEQFFGPGTRLTVL.

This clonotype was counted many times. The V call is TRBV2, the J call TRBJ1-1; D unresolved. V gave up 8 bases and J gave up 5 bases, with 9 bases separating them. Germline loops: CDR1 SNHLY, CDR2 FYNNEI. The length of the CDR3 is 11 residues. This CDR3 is CASGVGTEAFF. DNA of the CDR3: TGTGCCAGCGGCGTGGGGACTGAAGCTTTCTTT. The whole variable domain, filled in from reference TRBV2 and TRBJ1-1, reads EPEVTQTPSHQVTQMGQEVILRCVPISNHLYFYWYRQILGQKVEFLVSFYNNEISEKSEIFDDQFSVERPDGSNFTLKIRSTKLEDSAMYFCASGVGTEAFFGQGTRLTVV.

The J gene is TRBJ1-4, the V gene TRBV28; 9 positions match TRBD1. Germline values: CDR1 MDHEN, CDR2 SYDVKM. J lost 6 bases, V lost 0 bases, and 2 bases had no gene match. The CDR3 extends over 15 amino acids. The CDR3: CASSLWGTGHEKLFF. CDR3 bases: TGTGCCAGCAGTTTATGGGGGACAGGGCATGAAAAACTGTTTTTT.

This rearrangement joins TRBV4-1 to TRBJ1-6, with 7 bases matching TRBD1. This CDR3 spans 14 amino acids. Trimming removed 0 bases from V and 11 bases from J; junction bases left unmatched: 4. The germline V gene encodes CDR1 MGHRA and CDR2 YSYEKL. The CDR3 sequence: CASSQEQGITPLHF. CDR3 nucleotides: TGCGCCAGCAGCCAAGAACAGGGGATTACACCCCTCCACTTT.

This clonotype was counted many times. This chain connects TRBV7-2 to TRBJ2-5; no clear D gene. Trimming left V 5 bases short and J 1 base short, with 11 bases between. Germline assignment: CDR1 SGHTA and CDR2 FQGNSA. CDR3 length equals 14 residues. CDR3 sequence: CASSERSRQETQYF. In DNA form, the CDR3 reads TGTGCCAGCAGCGAAAGATCACGCCAAGAGACCCAGTACTTC.

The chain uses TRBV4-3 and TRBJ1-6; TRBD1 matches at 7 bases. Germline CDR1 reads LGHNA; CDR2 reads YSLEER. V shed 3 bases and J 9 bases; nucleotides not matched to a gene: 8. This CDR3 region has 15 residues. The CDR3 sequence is CASSHRSGGGSPLHF. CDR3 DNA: TGCGCCAGCAGCCACCGTTCAGGGGGGGGTTCACCCCTCCACTTT.